The rows below give T cell receptor beta chains drawn from one sample of a study of cytomegalovirus exposure and HLA in healthy donors. Method: immunoSEQ multiplex PCR; TCRdb's copy keeps in-frame clones and lacks some. The sample includes under 200,000 clones, approximately 72% of them seen just once. The sequenced sample was PBMCs. Receptor source: a female donor in good health and CMV-seronegative. Each CDR3 is given with its conserved first and last residue. Each record gives: V gene, clone size, J gene, D gene, CDR3 protein, CDR3 DNA. D genes are given only for firm matches. Part of the rows lack a size; the others show once, few, many or a class for expanded clones.

TRBV11-1,NA,TRBJ2-7,NA,CASSLPSQGAGIYEQYF,TGTGCCAGCAGCTTACCCTCCCAGGGTGCGGGGATCTACGAGCAGTACTTC
TRBV6-6,few,TRBJ2-6,NA,CASTELRSGANVLTF,TGTGCCAGCACCGAACTTCGCTCTGGGGCCAACGTCCTGACTTTC
TRBV30,NA,TRBJ1-2,NA,CAWSPGFYGYTF,TGTGCCTGGAGTCCCGGGTTTTATGGCTACACCTTC
TRBV2,NA,TRBJ2-7,NA,CASREGDRVREQYF,TGTGCCAGTCGGGAGGGGGACAGGGTCCGCGAGCAGTACTTC
TRBV7-9,NA,TRBJ2-4,NA,CASSLDRGSPKNIQYF,TGTGCCAGCAGCTTAGATAGGGGTAGTCCCAAAAACATTCAGTACTTC
TRBV12-5,few,TRBJ1-2,NA,CASDLTGVDGYTF,TGTGCTAGTGACCTGACGGGGGTAGATGGCTACACCTTC
TRBV28,NA,TRBJ2-1,NA,CASSPTSGRMNEQFF,TGTGCCAGCAGTCCGACTAGTGGTAGAATGAATGAGCAGTTCTTC
TRBV7-9,few,TRBJ2-2,TRBD1,CASSLTALGTGGGTGELFF,TGTGCCAGCAGCCTCACCGCCCTAGGGACAGGGGGAGGAACCGGGGAGCTGTTTTTT
TRBV28,few,TRBJ1-3,NA,CASSSVSGAKAGNTIYF,TGTGCCAGCAGTTCCGTAAGCGGGGCGAAGGCTGGAAACACCATATATTTT
TRBV7-2,NA,TRBJ2-7,NA,CASSPQVSSYEQYF,TGTGCCAGCAGCCCTCAAGTCAGCTCCTACGAGCAGTACTTC
TRBV25-1,NA,TRBJ2-3,TRBD2,CASSVVAGGPRTQYF,TGTGCCAGCAGTGTAGTAGCGGGAGGGCCGAGGACGCAGTATTTT
TRBV5-6,NA,TRBJ1-1,NA,CASRRNLANTEAFF,TGTGCCAGCAGACGCAATTTGGCGAACACTGAAGCTTTCTTT
TRBV4-2,NA,TRBJ2-1,NA,CASSQVIAVSYNEQFF,TGTGCCAGCAGCCAAGTAATAGCGGTATCCTACAATGAGCAGTTCTTC
TRBV7-9,few,TRBJ1-4,NA,CASSLGGFNEKLFF,TGTGCCAGCAGCTTAGGGGGCTTTAATGAAAAACTGTTTTTT
TRBV9,few,TRBJ2-7,TRBD1,CASSERTGAYEQYF,TGTGCCAGCAGCGAAAGGACAGGAGCCTACGAGCAGTACTTC
TRBV4-2,NA,TRBJ2-5,TRBD2,CASSSRLAGGSGEAQYF,TGTGCCAGCAGCTCCCGACTAGCGGGGGGCTCAGGGGAGGCCCAGTACTTC
TRBV2,NA,TRBJ1-2,NA,CASTLSQGTDYGYTF,TGTGCCAGCACCCTATCCCAGGGAACAGACTATGGCTACACCTTC
TRBV4-1,NA,TRBJ2-7,NA,CASSPTPSTGYEQYF,TGCGCCAGCAGCCCCACCCCCTCGACAGGCTACGAGCAGTACTTC
TRBV27,NA,TRBJ2-7,NA,CASSLSRSYEQYF,TGTGCCAGCAGTTTATCGAGAAGCTACGAGCAGTACTTC
TRBV6-5,NA,TRBJ1-1,TRBD1,CASSSLGQGLAFF,TGTGCCAGCAGTAGCCTAGGACAGGGTCTTGCTTTCTTT
TRBV4-3,NA,TRBJ1-2,TRBD1,CASSQETGGLGYTF,TGCGCCAGCAGCCAAGAGACAGGGGGCCTTGGCTACACCTTC
TRBV28,NA,TRBJ1-2,NA,CASSLGQYGYTF,TGTGCCAGCAGCCTAGGACAGTATGGCTACACCTTC
TRBV27,NA,TRBJ2-1,TRBD2,CASSSRTSGSRYEQFF,TGTGCCAGCAGTTCCCGGACTAGCGGGAGTAGGTATGAGCAGTTCTTC
TRBV30,NA,TRBJ2-1,TRBD1,CAWRSDRNGNNEQFF,TGTGCCTGGAGGTCGGACAGGAATGGTAACAATGAGCAGTTCTTC
TRBV30,few,TRBJ2-5,TRBD2,CAWMPGWGGETQYF,TGTGCCTGGATGCCCGGCTGGGGGGGAGAGACCCAGTACTTC
TRBV6-5,once,TRBJ2-2,TRBD1,CASSYDRGAGELFF,TGTGCCAGCAGTTACGACAGGGGAGCCGGGGAGCTGTTTTTT
TRBV6-5,NA,TRBJ2-1,TRBD2,CASSYVSAGGRNEQFF,TGTGCCAGCAGTTACGTATCAGCGGGAGGGCGCAATGAGCAGTTCTTC
TRBV5-1,NA,TRBJ2-5,NA,CASSLSDPPGTQYF,TGCGCCAGCAGCTTGAGTGACCCTCCAGGGACCCAGTACTTC
TRBV28,few,TRBJ2-7,TRBD1,CASWDSTSYEQYF,TGTGCCAGCTGGGACAGTACCTCCTACGAGCAGTACTTC
TRBV6-1,NA,TRBJ2-7,TRBD1,CASSEGTGRYEQYF,TGTGCCAGCAGTGAGGGGACAGGGCGCTACGAGCAGTACTTC
TRBV5-4,NA,TRBJ1-2,NA,CASSLWVGGNYGYTF,TGTGCCAGCAGCTTATGGGTGGGGGGGAACTATGGCTACACCTTC
TRBV4-2,few,TRBJ1-1,NA,CASSQDRSREAFF,TGTGCCAGCAGCCAAGATCGGAGTCGGGAGGCTTTCTTT
TRBV7-9,NA,TRBJ2-7,TRBD2,CASSLTSPGSYEQYF,TGTGCCAGCAGCTTGACTAGCCCCGGCTCCTACGAGCAGTACTTC
TRBV21-1,NA,TRBJ2-3,NA,CASRTLSTGGNTDTQYF,TGTGCCAGCAGGACCCTTTCAACAGGGGGCAACACAGATACGCAGTATTTT
TRBV13,NA,TRBJ2-7,TRBD2,CASSLGLAGAYEQYF,TGTGCCAGCAGCCTCGGACTAGCGGGAGCCTACGAGCAGTACTTC
TRBV4-3,NA,TRBJ2-3,TRBD2,CASSRGTSGSTEGTDTQYF,TGCGCCAGCAGCCGAGGGACTAGCGGGAGTACCGAAGGCACAGATACGCAGTATTTT